The rows below give T cell receptor beta chains drawn from one sample of a study of shared clonotypes between healthy human individuals. Measured with immunoSEQ multiplex PCR; TCRdb has only the in-frame clones, and not every one. The data contain around 2,100,000 clones, just under 95% of them singletons. The sample consisted of naive CD8+ T cells sorted from blood. Receptor source: a man younger than 30 in good health. The conserved cysteine and the conserved F or W are not part of the CDR3 here. Each record gives: V gene, J gene, CDR3 protein.

TRBV6-5,TRBJ2-6,ASSYVGSNVLT
TRBV5-4,TRBJ2-7,ASGDTNYEQY
TRBV27,TRBJ2-5,ATRDRGNQETQY
TRBV5-4,TRBJ2-7,ASSFDRVGYEQY
TRBV25-1,TRBJ1-2,ASSESVGGAGYGYT
TRBV9,TRBJ2-3,ASSVGPSGLRYSTDTQY
TRBV4-1,TRBJ2-7,ASSQLAGLATGEQY
TRBV19,TRBJ1-6,ASRRDPYNSPLH
TRBV27,TRBJ2-7,ASKIRGGGSYEQY
TRBV7-6,TRBJ1-4,ASSSPEGGGNEKLF
TRBV6-5,TRBJ1-1,ASSLSNTNTEAF
TRBV19,TRBJ1-2,ASSIALIANYGYT
TRBV4-1,TRBJ1-4,ASSQGQGTSTNEKLF
TRBV2,TRBJ2-3,ASSGQLAGGLDTQY
TRBV19,TRBJ2-2,ASSMDLDGELF
TRBV6-6,TRBJ2-5,ASIGGFGETQY
TRBV10-2,TRBJ2-7,ASRLGQGIDEQY
TRBV9,TRBJ1-2,ASSAGVAPGYT
TRBV5-1,TRBJ2-1,ASSRVGAGAIYNEQF